This entry concerns a single T cell receptor (beta chain). Its antigen specificity is not known. For CDR1 and CDR2, the germline V gene (reference sequence) lists SEHNR and FQNEAQ. From the cysteine up to the phenylalanine, the CDR3 has a length of 12 residues. There is no recorded DNA. This sample was included in a study of monozygotic twins with inflammatory bowel disease (dated by TCRdb to the late 2010s). Describing the broader study: A total of roughly 28 monozygotic twin pairs were included in the full study, comprising nine German pairs (four IBD-concordant, five IBD-discordant) and 19 IBD-discordant Danish pairs. The search for disease-associated traits relied mainly on comparing IBD patients with their genetically identical healthy co-twins within discordant pairs. Each individual had, on average, about 151 000 unique TCRalpha sequences and 181 000 unique TCRbeta sequences available for analysis.

Library preparation employed 5' RACE. Each TCR library was prepared from roughly 3.5 ug of total RNA. For each sample, cDNA synthesis was carried out in eight separate reactions using SMARTScribe reverse transcriptase. During cDNA synthesis, template switching introduced unique molecular identifiers that contained a 6-nucleotide sample barcode. Two nested PCRs of about 15 and 9 cycles amplified the TCRalpha and TCRbeta cDNA, and bead purification followed each PCR. Before amplification, cDNA was treated with uracil DNA-glycosylase and purified using the QIAquick PCR purification kit. The second PCR added Illumina TruSeq-compatible adapters along with sample-specific barcodes. Library quality and concentration were assessed using TapeStation and Qubit, and approximately 5 ng of each library was pooled. Pooled libraries were sequenced on an Illumina HiSeq2500 single-index Rapid Run with 2 x 100 bp reads and custom sequencing primers. Per the authors' processing: MiGEC version 1.2.6 was used for UMI-based consensus assembly to correct PCR and sequencing errors. MiXCR version 2.1.1 was used to carry out V(D)J alignment, clonotype assembly and CDR3 extraction. To normalise gene usage, clonotype sharing and MAIT/NKT TCR abundance, the analysis used the top 1000, 10 000 and 20 000 clonotypes per sample. Diversity was computed as the inverse Simpson index with the vegan R package after downsampling to 27 000 UMIs. Statistical testing used paired Mann-Whitney U tests on the discordant twin pairs and applied Benjamini-Hochberg correction for multiple testing. TCRdb reanalyzed the reads, keeping one entry per CDR3 protein sequence and omitting DNA. None of the V and J calls come from the authors' own analysis; TCRdb made them. The data table for this sample lists some 300,000 distinct CDR3 sequences. Of the sample, less than 6.5% is held by the ten largest clones.

From each donor, a roughly 2.5 ml peripheral blood sample was collected into PAXgene tubes and stored at -80 degrees C. Without any T cell sorting, total RNA was extracted from whole blood using the PAXgene blood miRNA kit on an automated QIAcube. Deep TCRalpha and TCRbeta repertoire profiling with unique molecular barcoding was performed on peripheral blood of monozygotic twin pairs concordant or discordant for inflammatory bowel disease. Smoking habits were recorded for all twin pairs, and each individual was classified as a current, former or never smoker. Study-level results and caveats: Measured by the inverse Simpson index, TCRbeta repertoire diversity was lower in IBD patients than in their healthy co-twins. The results gave no support for a single strong signal or clonotype linked to IBD. No difference in repertoire similarity was observed between concordant and discordant twins, possibly owing to limited statistical power. Because patients received different immunosuppressive treatments, the repertoires may have picked up extra background noise and variability between individuals. Different T cell subtypes could not be distinguished in the analysis. Compared with healthy twins, IBD patients had fewer clonotypes in common with other individuals, a difference most pronounced in patients showing signs of disease activity.

Sequencing input: blood. The V gene is TRBV7-9 and the J gene is TRBJ2-2. The origin of this receptor is a human donor with ulcerative colitis or Crohn's disease, or a healthy co-twin of an affected twin (not recorded which). The CDR3 here reads CASMLATGELFF.